Sequencing of this T cell receptor (beta chain) was carried out in a study of CD8 T cells in ankylosing spondylitis. V shed 0 bases, J shed 5 bases, and the junction held 4 bases outside the gene matches. CDR3 size: 15 residues. Germline V gene data show CDR1 as LGHNA and CDR2 as YNFKEQ. TCRdb re-called the 5' RACE reads through MiXCR, storing one row per CDR3 protein. This table has some 33,000 distinct CDR3 sequences, approximately 14% appearing once. The sample comprised blood. The chain links TRBV4-2 to TRBJ2-1; TRBD2 matches at 7 bases. This TCR came from a male donor with ankylosing spondylitis or in good health (not recorded which). The CDR3 spells CASSQDAGDHNEQFF. The CDR3 DNA sequence: TGTGCCAGCAGCCAAGATGCGGGGGACCACAATGAGCAGTTCTTC.